These 20 T cell receptor beta chains were all obtained from the same sample, sequenced in a study of molecular identifiers for immune sequencing clone quantification. TCRdb re-analysed the PCR reads in MiXCR, keeping a single row per CDR3 protein. The table has 460,000 or so distinct CDR3 sequences, roughly 23% seen once. The sample taken for sequencing was naive CD8+ T cells from blood, with Jurkat cell RNA spiked in. Subset denoted: FACS-sorted CD8+CD4-CCR7+CD45RA+ naive T cells. All receptors come from a human donor in good health. Some libraries in this study had Jurkat cell RNA spiked in.

Concerning this clonotype: Possible read error: a much larger clone is one base away. The chain joins TRBV12-3 or TRBV12-4 to TRBJ2-3; no clear D. The CDR3 consists of 16 residues. The V end was cut by 1 base, the J end by 0 bases, with 11 bases between. The CDR3 DNA follows: TGTGCCAGCAGTTTAGGAAAGTTCCATAGCACAGATACGCAGTATTTT. Protein product: CASSLGKFHSTDTQYF.

A few counts support this clonotype. The J gene is TRBJ1-3, the V gene TRBV14; 7 positions agree with TRBD1. The junction had 8 bases not matched to a gene; V was cut back by 3 bases and J by 6 bases. This CDR3 region has 15 residues. Looked up from germline, CDR1 is SGHDN and CDR2 is FVKESK. The CDR3 nucleotides are TGTGCCAGCAGCCACCCCCCAGGGGGTGAAAACACCATATATTTT. The encoded protein is CASSHPPGGENTIYF.

This clonotype was counted many times. The V and J genes are TRBV6-6 and TRBJ1-5; D might be TRBD1 (5 bases). Trimming left V 6 bases short and J 1 base short, with 10 bases between. The CDR3 is 14 residues long. Germline V gives CDR1 MNHNY, CDR2 SVGAGI (reference sequence). The CDR3 sequence: CASRNRDSNQPQHF. In nucleotides, the CDR3 is TGTGCCAGCAGGAACCGGGACAGCAATCAGCCCCAGCATTTT.

This clonotype has at least ten counts. The V gene is TRBV4-3, the J gene TRBJ1-5, with D perhaps TRBD1 (6 bases). Germline V gene data show CDR1 as LGHNA and CDR2 as YSLEER. The CDR3 is made up of 14 amino acids. The germline V and J ends were trimmed by 0 bases and 5 bases, with 8 bases remaining between them. The CDR3 is CASSQDRGDQPQHF. The CDR3 DNA is TGCGCCAGCAGCCAAGACAGGGGTGATCAGCCCCAGCATTTT.

The table lists this clonotype with many counts. The rearrangement uses TRBV29-1 and TRBJ1-1; the D gene is possibly TRBD1 (5 bases). Germline V gene data show CDR1 as SQVTM and CDR2 as ANQGSEA. The V end was cut by 7 bases, the J end by 0 bases, with 12 bases between. This CDR3 has 13 amino acids. For the CDR3, the DNA is TGCAGCGCCGTTGGGGCGCTGAACACTGAAGCTTTCTTT. Translating gives CSAVGALNTEAFF.

The chain couples TRBV6-1 to TRBJ1-5; D possibly corresponds to TRBD1 (5 bases). Trimming took off 7 bases at V and 0 bases at J, with 16 bases between the two ends. In germline, CDR1 is MNHNS, CDR2 SASEGT. The CDR3 has 16 amino acids. The CDR3 DNA reads TGTGCCAGCATCCCGGGGGACGTCTATAGCAATCAGCCCCAGCATTTT. Protein sequence: CASIPGDVYSNQPQHF.

This clonotype has only a few counts. This rearrangement joins TRBV20-1 to TRBJ2-7; TRBD1 matches at 11 bases. Trimming removed 0 bases from V and 4 bases from J; junction bases left unmatched: 5. The germline CDR1 and CDR2 sequences are DFQATT and SNEGSKA (reference sequence). This CDR3 is built from 15 residues. DNA of the CDR3: TGCAGTGCTAGAGAGGGACAGGGGGAACTGTACGAGCAGTACTTC. Protein sequence: CSAREGQGELYEQYF.

For this clonotype: Possible read error: a much larger clone is one base away. The chain is built from TRBV5-5 and TRBJ1-1, with 8 nucleotides matching TRBD1. Germline lookup yields CDR1 SGHKS and CDR2 YYEKEE (reference sequence). The CDR3 runs 15 residues. The V gene end was trimmed by 4 bases and the J gene end by 7 bases; junction bases not matched to a gene: 12. CDR3 protein: CASSPTDRVRIEAFF. CDR3 bases: TGTGCCAGCAGCCCGACGGACAGGGTAAGGATTGAAGCTTTCTTT.

This clonotype was found many times. The CDR3 DNA reads TGTGCCAGCAGTTCGGAGCGGGAGTCAGCAGATACGCAGTATTTT. Protein: CASSSERESADTQYF. V and J are TRBV28 and TRBJ2-3; TRBD2 matches at 8 bases. Losses at the gene ends were 4 bases for V and 4 bases for J; bases not matched to a gene: 7. The length of the CDR3 is 15 residues. Germline CDR1 MDHEN, CDR2 SYDVKM. Filled out from reference TRBV28 and TRBJ2-3, the complete variable domain reads DVKVTQSSRYLVKRTGEKVFLECVQDMDHENMFWYRQDPGLGLRLIYFSYDVKMKEKGDIPEGYSVSREKKERFSLILESASTNQTSMYLCASSSERESADTQYFGPGTRLTVL.

This clonotype occurred many times. At one of its ends the junction is not consistent with the germline gene, which may arise from a read error. V usage is TRBV28 and J usage is TRBJ2-2; D possibly uses TRBD1 or TRBD2 (6 bases each). This CDR3 contains 18 residues. CDR1 MDHEN and CDR2 SYDVKM come from the germline V gene. The CDR3 reads CATSWRGMTIGYTGELFF. For the CDR3, the DNA is TGTGCCACCAGTTGGAGGGGGATGACCATTGGTTACACCGGGGAGCTGTTTTTT.

V gene TRBV4-3 combines with J gene TRBJ2-3, with 9 bases matching TRBD2. CDR1 and CDR2 from the germline V gene are LGHNA and YSLEER. The V segment lost 0 bases and the J segment 6 bases; nucleotides outside the gene matches: 7. The CDR3 length is 16 residues. CDR3 region: CASSQELAGVRDTQYF. The CDR3 nucleotides read TGCGCCAGCAGCCAAGAATTAGCGGGAGTGAGGGATACGCAGTATTTT.

The CDR3, as DNA: TGTGCCAGCAGGGGGGGACTAGCGGGAGGGCCTGGGGATACGCAGTATTTT. Translation gives CASRGGLAGGPGDTQYF. This rearrangement joins TRBV12-3 or TRBV12-4 to TRBJ2-3; 16 bases are shared with TRBD2. The CDR3 spans 17 residues. V lost 6 bases, J lost 6 bases, and 9 bases stayed unmatched.

The genes are TRBV5-1 and TRBJ2-3, with D perhaps TRBD2 (6 bases). Germline V lookup: CDR1 SGHRS, CDR2 YFSETQ. V was cut by 0 bases and J by 2 bases, with 10 bases left in between. The CDR3 runs 15 residues. This chain's CDR3 is CASSLDRRDTDTQYF. The CDR3 region has the DNA TGCGCCAGCAGCTTGGACCGGCGGGACACAGATACGCAGTATTTT.

Note on this clonotype: One base separates it from a far larger clone, so it is likely a read error. The chain is built from TRBV5-4 and TRBJ2-3; 8 bases match TRBD2. Germline CDR1 is SGHNT and CDR2 is YYREEE (reference sequence). The CDR3 consists of 14 residues. For the CDR3, the DNA is TGTGCCGGCAGTTTAGCGGGGTACACAGATACGCAGTATTTT. Amino acids: CAGSLAGYTDTQYF.

This clonotype was seen a single time. J is TRBJ2-2 and V is TRBV5-1; 11 bases agree with TRBD1. The germline gives CDR1 SGHRS, CDR2 YFSETQ. V was pared by 0 bases and J by 3 bases, with 16 bases of the junction left unmatched. This CDR3 has 21 residues. The CDR3 nucleotides read TGCGCCAGCAGCTTGGGAAGAGGACAGGGGGCCCATTTGTCCGACACCGGGGAGCTGTTTTTT. This translates into CASSLGRGQGAHLSDTGELFF.

This clonotype was observed a handful of times. This chain links TRBV30 with TRBJ2-2; D is uncertain. Germline lookup yields CDR1 GTSNPN and CDR2 SVGIG (reference sequence). V lost 2 bases and J lost 6, with 10 bases in between. The CDR3 has 13 residues. The CDR3 DNA is TGTGCCTGGAGTTTGTCTGGGCCCGGGGAGCTGTTTTTT. This sequence encodes CAWSLSGPGELFF.

The rearrangement joins TRBV4-1 to TRBJ1-4; D remains unclear. The V gene's germline CDR1 is MGHRA and CDR2 YSYEKL. Deletions cut 0 bases from V and 4 bases from J, with 6 bases between. The CDR3 has 14 amino acids. CDR3 in amino acids: CASSQDRGNEKLFF. The CDR3 DNA sequence: TGCGCCAGCAGCCAAGATCGAGGTAATGAAAAACTGTTTTTT.

Notes on this clonotype: This may stem from a read error, because a much larger clone lies one nucleotide away. The missing conserved phenylalanine or tryptophan at the end of this CDR3 makes a read error likely. The V gene is TRBV18, the J gene TRBJ2-5; D could derive from TRBD1 or TRBD2 (5 bases each). V lost 3 bases and J 3 bases, leaving 14 bases between the germline ends. This CDR3 comprises 15 residues. Germline V gene sequence: CDR1 KGHSH, CDR2 LQKENI. The CDR3 nucleotides read TGTGCCAGCTCACCTCCCCGGGGCGCTGAAGAGACCCAGTACTAC. It specifies CASSPPRGAEETQYY.

Regarding this clonotype: This sequence may be a read error, since a much larger clone differs from it by one base. The chain recombines TRBV5-4 with TRBJ2-3; 10 nucleotides agree with TRBD2. CDR1 is SGHNT and CDR2 is YYREEE in the germline V gene (reference sequence). The J segment lost 6 bases and the V segment lost 6 bases, leaving 10 bases of the junction unmatched. This CDR3 has 15 amino acids. In DNA form, the CDR3 reads TGTGCCAGCATCCAACAAGCGGGAGGGCCGGATACGCAGTATTTT. Translating gives CASIQQAGGPDTQYF.

With regard to this clonotype: The CDR3 ends on some other residue instead of the conserved phenylalanine or tryptophan, so this is likely a read error. The gene calls are TRBV14 and TRBJ2-7; no clear D gene. This CDR3 contains 13 residues. V was clipped by 4 bases and J by 4 bases, with 11 bases between them. Germline CDR1 reads SGHDN; CDR2 reads FVKESK. The chain's CDR3 is CASSRVALYEQYS. The CDR3 DNA sequence: TGTGCCAGCAGCCGCGTTGCTTTGTACGAGCAGTACTCC.